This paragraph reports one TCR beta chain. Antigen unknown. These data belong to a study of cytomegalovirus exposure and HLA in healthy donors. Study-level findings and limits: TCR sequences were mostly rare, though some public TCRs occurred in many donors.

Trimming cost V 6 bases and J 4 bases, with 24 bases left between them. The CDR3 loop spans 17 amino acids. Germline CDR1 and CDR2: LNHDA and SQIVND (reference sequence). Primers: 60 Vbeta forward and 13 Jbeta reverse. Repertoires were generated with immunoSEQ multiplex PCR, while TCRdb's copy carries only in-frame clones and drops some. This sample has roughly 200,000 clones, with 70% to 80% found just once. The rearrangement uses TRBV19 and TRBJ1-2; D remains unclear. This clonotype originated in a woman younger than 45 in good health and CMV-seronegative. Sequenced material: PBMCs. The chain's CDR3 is CASSRPGNAIPSYGYTF. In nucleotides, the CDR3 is TGTGCCAGTAGCCGCCCAGGCAACGCCATCCCCTCCTATGGCTACACCTTC.